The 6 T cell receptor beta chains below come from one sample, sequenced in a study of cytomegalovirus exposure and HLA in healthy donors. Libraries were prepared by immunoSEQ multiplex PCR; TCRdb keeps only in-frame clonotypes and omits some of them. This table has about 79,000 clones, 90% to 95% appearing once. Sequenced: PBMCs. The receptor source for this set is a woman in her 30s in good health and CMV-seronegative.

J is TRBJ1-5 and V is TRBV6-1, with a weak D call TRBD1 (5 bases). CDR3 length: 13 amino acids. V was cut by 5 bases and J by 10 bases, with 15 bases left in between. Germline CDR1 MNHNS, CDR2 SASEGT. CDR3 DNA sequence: TGTGCCAGCAGTTCGAGAGGGACTGGTCCCCAGCATTTT. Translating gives CASSSRGTGPQHF.

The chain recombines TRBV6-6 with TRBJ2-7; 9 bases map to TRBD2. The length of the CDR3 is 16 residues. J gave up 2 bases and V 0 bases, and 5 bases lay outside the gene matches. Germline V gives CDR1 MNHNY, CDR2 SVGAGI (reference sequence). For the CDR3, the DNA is TGTGCCAGCAGTTACTCGGCGGCTAGCGGGGCCTACGAGCAGTACTTC. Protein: CASSYSAASGAYEQYF.

CDR3 bases: TGTGCCAGCTCCCTGGCCCCCACTTCAGCGGGAGCTGAAGCTTTCTTT. Its protein is CASSLAPTSAGAEAFF. This sequence joins TRBV18 and TRBJ1-1; no reliable D call. Trimming took 6 bases from V and 6 from J, leaving 23 bases between them. CDR3 length equals 16 residues. The germline V gene has CDR1 KGHSH and CDR2 LQKENI.

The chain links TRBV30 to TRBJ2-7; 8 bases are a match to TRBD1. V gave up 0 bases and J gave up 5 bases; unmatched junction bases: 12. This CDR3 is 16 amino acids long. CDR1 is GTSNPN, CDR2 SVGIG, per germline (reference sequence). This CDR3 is CAWSVGAGGPIDEQYF. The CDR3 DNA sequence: TGTGCCTGGAGTGTAGGGGCAGGGGGCCCCATCGACGAGCAGTACTTC.

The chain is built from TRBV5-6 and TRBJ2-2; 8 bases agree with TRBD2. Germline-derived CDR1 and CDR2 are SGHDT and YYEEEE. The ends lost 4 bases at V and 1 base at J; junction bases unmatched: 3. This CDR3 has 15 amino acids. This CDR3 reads CASSGLAGNTGELFF. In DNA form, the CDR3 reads TGTGCCAGCAGCGGTCTAGCGGGGAACACCGGGGAGCTGTTTTTT.

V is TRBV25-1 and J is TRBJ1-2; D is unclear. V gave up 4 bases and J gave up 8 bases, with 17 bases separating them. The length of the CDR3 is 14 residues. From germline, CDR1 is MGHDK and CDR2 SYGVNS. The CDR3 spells CASSVAAATGGYTF. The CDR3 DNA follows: TGTGCCAGCAGTGTCGCGGCGGCAACTGGGGGCTACACCTTC.